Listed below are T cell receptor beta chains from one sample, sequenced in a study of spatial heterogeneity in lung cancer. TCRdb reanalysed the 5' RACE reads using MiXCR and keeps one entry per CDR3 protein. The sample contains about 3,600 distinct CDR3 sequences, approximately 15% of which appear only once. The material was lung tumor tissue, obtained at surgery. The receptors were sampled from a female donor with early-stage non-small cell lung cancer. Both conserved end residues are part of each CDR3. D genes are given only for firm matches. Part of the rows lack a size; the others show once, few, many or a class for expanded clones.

CDR3 protein: CASSLGTSQYF
CDR3 DNA: TGTGCCAGCAGCTTAGGGACCTCGCAGTATTTT
J gene: TRBJ2-3
V gene: TRBV7-2
clone size: medium-sized
D gene: .

CDR3 protein: CSVTGQGYEQYF
CDR3 DNA: TGCAGCGTTACGGGACAGGGCTACGAGCAGTACTTC
J gene: TRBJ2-7
V gene: TRBV29-1
clone size: many
D gene: TRBD1

CDR3 protein: CSARPWDSVNTEAFF
CDR3 DNA: TGCAGTGCTCGCCCTTGGGACAGTGTGAACACTGAAGCTTTCTTT
J gene: TRBJ1-1
V gene: TRBV20-1
clone size: many
D gene: TRBD1

CDR3 protein: CASSFRQTNSPLHF
CDR3 DNA: TGTGCCAGCAGCTTTCGACAGACTAATTCACCCCTCCACTTT
J gene: TRBJ1-6
V gene: TRBV7-2
clone size: .
D gene: .

CDR3 protein: CASSLGQGSSPLHF
CDR3 DNA: TGTGCCAGCAGTCTGGGACAGGGATCTTCACCCCTCCACTTT
J gene: TRBJ1-6
V gene: TRBV28
clone size: many
D gene: TRBD1

CDR3 protein: CASSLPGLAVVDTQYF
CDR3 DNA: TGTGCCAGCAGCTTACCGGGACTAGCGGTTGTGGATACGCAGTATTTT
J gene: TRBJ2-3
V gene: TRBV7-3
clone size: .
D gene: TRBD2

CDR3 protein: CATNPGGGPADTQYF
CDR3 DNA: TGTGCCACGAACCCCGGGGGGGGGCCCGCAGATACGCAGTATTTT
J gene: TRBJ2-3
V gene: TRBV6-5
clone size: many
D gene: TRBD2

CDR3 protein: CASSPGQARGEETQYF
CDR3 DNA: TGTGCCAGCAGCCCCGGACAGGCCCGCGGGGAAGAGACCCAGTACTTC
J gene: TRBJ2-5
V gene: TRBV28
clone size: medium-sized
D gene: .

CDR3 protein: CASSQGQGPAADTQYF
CDR3 DNA: TGTGCCAGCAGCCAAGGACAGGGTCCCGCCGCAGATACGCAGTATTTT
J gene: TRBJ2-3
V gene: TRBV4-2
clone size: many
D gene: TRBD1

CDR3 protein: CASSSGTGGVPNTEAFF
CDR3 DNA: TGTGCCAGCAGTTCCGGGACAGGAGGGGTCCCGAACACTGAAGCTTTCTTT
J gene: TRBJ1-1
V gene: TRBV6-2/TRBV6-3
clone size: medium-sized
D gene: TRBD1

CDR3 protein: CASSYKGADTEAFF
CDR3 DNA: TGTGCCAGCAGTTACAAGGGGGCGGACACTGAAGCTTTCTTT
J gene: TRBJ1-1
V gene: TRBV6-2/TRBV6-3
clone size: many
D gene: TRBD1

CDR3 protein: CASRGSGQGGPSWNNEQFF
CDR3 DNA: TGTGCCAGCAGGGGTTCTGGGCAGGGTGGCCCTTCTTGGAACAATGAGCAGTTCTTC
J gene: TRBJ2-1
V gene: TRBV11-2
clone size: many
D gene: .

CDR3 protein: CASSAEGFYEAEISGTLITDTQYF
CDR3 DNA: TGTGCCAGCAGTGCCGAGGGGTTCTACGAAGCCGAGATTAGCGGGACGTTGATCACAGATACGCAGTATTTT
J gene: TRBJ2-3
V gene: TRBV12-3/TRBV12-4
clone size: many
D gene: TRBD2